This T cell receptor beta chain was observed in a study of T cells after yellow fever vaccination. From the 5' RACE reads, TCRdb called clonotypes with MiXCR, one entry per CDR3 protein. The table records about 340,000 distinct CDR3 sequences, around 13% of them present only once. Sample: CD4+ T cells sorted from PBMCs, taken 15 days after the yellow fever booster vaccination. The TCR was taken from a man in his late teens or twenties who received the YFV17D yellow fever vaccine.

The CDR3 spells CSGLDGNQPQHF. The DNA of the CDR3 is TGCAGTGGCCTGGACGGCAATCAGCCCCAGCATTTT. The V call is TRBV20-1, the J call TRBJ1-5; D call uncertain. In germline, CDR1 is DFQATT, CDR2 SNEGSKA (reference sequence). The CDR3 runs to 12 residues. Deletions cut 7 bases from V and 2 bases from J, with 9 bases between.